This T cell receptor (beta chain) was identified in a study of T cells in Graves' hyperthyroidism and ophthalmopathy. Study observations and caveats: A model built on 13 V-J features separated ophthalmopathy from stable hyperthyroidism.

Trimming took 10 bases from V and 3 from J, leaving 13 bases between them. Germline V gene lookup returns CDR1 MNHNS and CDR2 SASEGT. The CDR3 totals 13 residues. Extraction of PBMCs used under 13 ml of fresh peripheral blood. Worth noting for this clonotype: Its cognate antigen is unknown.

TCR beta CDR3 regions were amplified from RNA transcripts. An initial round of RT-PCR targeting the TCR CDR3 relied on the HTBI primer set. TCRdb re-analysed the multiplex PCR reads in MiXCR, keeping a single row per CDR3 protein. The repertoire has some 350,000 distinct CDR3 sequences, roughly 25% of them found once; the top ten carry more than 60%. This chain connects TRBV6-1 to TRBJ1-5, with D unclear. The sequenced material came from blood. This TCR came from a man between 50 and 59 years old with Graves' hyperthyroidism. The CDR3 DNA is TGTGCCACCAATACGGGGTACAATCAGCCCCAGCATTTT. Translated: CATNTGYNQPQHF.